This is a list of T cell receptor beta chains from one sample in a study of cytomegalovirus exposure and HLA in healthy donors. Sequenced by immunoSEQ multiplex PCR; TCRdb stores in-frame clones only, minus some. The table lists about 190,000 clones, 78% of them singletons. The specimen was PBMCs. These receptor sequences come from a young woman in good health and CMV-seropositive. The CDR3 runs from the conserved cysteine through the conserved F or W. A D gene is named only where the DNA matches it firmly. Some rows mark clone size as missing; the rest say once, few, many or name a class of expanded clone.

J,V,size,D,CDR3,DNA
TRBJ2-5,TRBV9,NA,NA,CASSVDPMYQETQYF,TGTGCCAGCAGCGTAGATCCTATGTACCAAGAGACCCAGTACTTC
TRBJ1-5,TRBV19,NA,NA,CASSSSPRGEGNQPQHF,TGTGCCAGTAGTTCCTCCCCCCGGGGGGAGGGCAATCAGCCCCAGCATTTT
TRBJ2-1,TRBV2,NA,TRBD2,CASSEWGGRLAGGPGKFF,TGTGCCAGCAGTGAATGGGGAGGTAGACTAGCGGGAGGGCCGGGGAAGTTCTTC
TRBJ2-1,TRBV20-1,NA,NA,CSAFRGSEQFF,TGCAGTGCCTTCCGGGGTAGTGAGCAGTTCTTC
TRBJ2-5,TRBV6-6,NA,NA,CASSYWRGHGETQYF,TGTGCCAGCAGTTACTGGCGGGGTCACGGGGAGACCCAGTACTTC
TRBJ2-1,TRBV5-1,NA,TRBD2,CASSFIVFEASGTSSYNEQFF,TGCGCCAGCAGCTTTATCGTTTTTGAGGCTAGCGGGACGAGCTCCTACAATGAGCAGTTCTTC
TRBJ2-5,TRBV28,NA,NA,CASSNLDSRETQYF,TGTGCCAGCAGTAACCTGGACAGCAGGGAGACCCAGTACTTC
TRBJ2-7,TRBV7-9,NA,NA,CASSLVETVFGQYF,TGTGCCAGCAGCTTAGTGGAGACCGTCTTCGGGCAGTACTTC
TRBJ1-4,TRBV5-1,once,TRBD1,CASSFYPGQGARKLFF,TGCGCCAGCAGCTTTTATCCGGGACAGGGGGCGCGAAAACTGTTTTTT
TRBJ1-2,TRBV7-8,few,NA,CASSLTGIEGYTF,TGTGCCAGCAGCTTAACGGGGATTGAGGGCTACACCTTC
TRBJ2-5,TRBV7-9,once,NA,CASSPEDGKERETQYF,TGTGCCAGCTCCCCGGAAGACGGGAAAGAAAGGGAGACCCAGTACTTC
TRBJ1-1,TRBV18,NA,NA,CASSLGQNTEAFF,TGTGCCAGCTCACTGGGACAGAACACTGAAGCTTTCTTT
TRBJ1-4,TRBV7-2,NA,TRBD1,CASSSTGGAYEKLFF,TGTGCCAGCAGCTCTACAGGGGGGGCTTATGAAAAACTGTTTTTT
TRBJ2-7,TRBV7-8,NA,TRBD2,CASSFLLAGNEQYF,TGTGCCAGCAGCTTTTTACTAGCGGGAAATGAGCAGTACTTC
TRBJ1-4,TRBV2,NA,NA,CASSELRGKEKLFF,TGTGCCAGCAGTGAACTGAGGGGGAAAGAAAAACTGTTTTTT
TRBJ2-1,TRBV6-5,NA,TRBD2,CASRRAGNGHNEQFF,TGTGCCAGCAGAAGAGCGGGGAACGGGCACAATGAGCAGTTCTTC